This is a list of T cell receptor beta chains from one sample in a study of T cell responses to AZD1222 COVID-19 vaccine. Clones were sequenced by immunoSEQ multiplex PCR, and TCRdb holds only the in-frame ones, with some missing. The profile covers roughly 120,000 clones, with approximately 93% appearing a single time and 2.5% to 3.5% taken by the ten largest. The source material was peripheral blood, sampled on day 0 of AZD1222 vaccination. The receptors originated from an adult in good health. CDR3s include the opening cysteine and the closing phenylalanine or tryptophan. A D gene is named only where the DNA matches it firmly. The listing skips clone size in some rows; elsewhere it reads once, few, many or a size class.

>TRBJ2-6|TRBV19|NA|TRBD1
CASRSGTGGFGANVLTF
TGTGCCAGTAGGTCCGGGACAGGGGGCTTTGGGGCCAACGTCCTGACTTTC
>TRBJ1-2|TRBV28|NA|NA
CASSSRNFYGYTF
TGTGCCAGCAGTTCACGTAACTTCTATGGCTACACCTTC
>TRBJ2-7|TRBV6-5|NA|NA
CASRVISYEQYF
TGTGCCAGTCGGGTCATCTCCTACGAGCAGTACTTC
>TRBJ2-7|TRBV6-5|NA|TRBD1
CASSYGGQGSGYEQYF
TGTGCCAGCAGTTACGGGGGACAGGGGTCGGGCTACGAGCAGTACTTC
>TRBJ2-3|TRBV28|NA|TRBD1
CASTRRDRNLRPDTQYF
TGTGCCAGCACCCGGAGGGACAGGAACCTTAGACCAGATACGCAGTATTTT
>TRBJ1-2|TRBV5-1|once|NA
CASSLGSQSPYGYTF
TGCGCCAGCAGCTTGGGGTCCCAGTCGCCGTATGGCTACACCTTC
>TRBJ1-5|TRBV7-9|NA|NA
CASSLEGPNQPQHF
TGTGCCAGCAGCTTAGAGGGCCCCAATCAGCCCCAGCATTTT
>TRBJ1-2|TRBV30|NA|NA
CAWSENNYGYTF
TGTGCCTGGAGCGAAAATAACTATGGCTACACCTTC
>TRBJ2-7|TRBV6-5|NA|TRBD2
CASSYSASGRHEQYF
TGTGCCAGCAGTTACTCGGCTAGCGGGAGACACGAGCAGTACTTC
>TRBJ1-2|TRBV19|once|NA
CASRELTGSGPYGYTF
TGTGCCAGTAGGGAATTGACAGGCAGCGGCCCCTATGGCTACACCTTC
>TRBJ1-5|TRBV4-2|NA|TRBD1
CASLACGEDRTNQPQHF
TGTGCCAGCCTCGCGTGCGGGGAGGACAGGACCAATCAGCCCCAGCATTTT
>TRBJ1-1|TRBV30|NA|TRBD1
CAWSEGAHTEAFF
TGTGCCTGGAGTGAGGGGGCGCACACTGAAGCTTTCTTT
>TRBJ1-2|TRBV6-1|NA|NA
CASSEWIRGYTF
TGTGCCAGCAGTGAATGGATCAGAGGCTACACCTTC
>TRBJ2-3|TRBV29-1|once|NA
CSVKPRSTDTQYF
TGCAGCGTTAAACCCCGTAGCACAGATACGCAGTATTTT
>TRBJ2-4|TRBV5-1|NA|NA
CASSSGSQVAKNIQYF
TGCGCCAGCAGCTCCGGCAGCCAGGTCGCCAAAAACATTCAGTACTTC
>TRBJ2-7|TRBV13|NA|NA
CASSLAGSTYEQYF
TGTGCCAGCAGCTTAGCAGGCAGTACCTACGAGCAGTACTTC
>TRBJ1-1|TRBV19|NA|TRBD1
CASSRQGNTEAFF
TGTGCCAGTAGTCGACAGGGCAACACTGAAGCTTTCTTT
>TRBJ1-2|TRBV5-5|NA|TRBD1
CASSLPDRVGYTF
TGTGCCAGCAGCTTACCCGACAGGGTTGGCTACACCTTC
>TRBJ2-5|TRBV6-1|NA|TRBD1
CASSEMTGPEETQYF
TGTGCCAGCAGTGAGATGACAGGGCCAGAAGAGACCCAGTACTTC
>TRBJ1-1|TRBV28|NA|TRBD1
CASRNQGAEAFF
TGTGCCAGCAGGAACCAGGGGGCTGAAGCTTTCTTT
>TRBJ1-1|TRBV3-1/TRBV3-2|NA|NA
CASSQVPFDGAFF
TGTGCCAGCAGCCAAGTCCCTTTCGATGGAGCTTTCTTT
>TRBJ1-5|TRBV19|once|NA
CASTRTGASNQPQHF
TGTGCCAGTACTCGGACCGGGGCTTCTAATCAGCCCCAGCATTTT
>TRBJ2-5|TRBV11-2|NA|TRBD2
CASSLWTSDKETQYF
TGTGCCAGCAGCTTGTGGACTAGCGATAAAGAGACCCAGTACTTC
>TRBJ1-5|TRBV5-5|NA|TRBD1
CASSLAGQSNQPQHF
TGTGCCAGCAGCTTGGCGGGACAGAGCAATCAGCCCCAGCATTTT
>TRBJ2-7|TRBV10-1|NA|TRBD2
CASRSLERDSYEQYF
TGCGCCAGCAGGTCCCTTGAGCGGGACTCCTACGAGCAGTACTTC
>TRBJ2-3|TRBV5-1|NA|TRBD2
CASSLYPGGSTDTQYF
TGCGCCAGCAGCCTCTACCCGGGGGGTTCCACAGATACGCAGTATTTT
>TRBJ2-2|TRBV6-5|NA|TRBD1
CASTPQGAGGELFF
TGTGCCAGCACCCCCCAGGGGGCCGGCGGGGAGCTGTTTTTT
>TRBJ1-1|TRBV19|few|NA
CASSIARGRAEAFF
TGTGCCAGTAGTATAGCTCGGGGTAGGGCTGAAGCTTTCTTT
>TRBJ2-1|TRBV2|NA|NA
CATREQFF
TGTGCCACCAGAGAGCAGTTCTTC